This TCR beta chain was recorded in a study of T cells in Graves' hyperthyroidism and ophthalmopathy. Germline CDR1 GTSNPN, CDR2 SVGIG (reference sequence). The CDR3 has 14 amino acids. Trimming removed 2 bases at V and 1 base at J, with 11 bases between. Study-level findings and limits: Blood shared most expanded thyroid clonotypes above 0.001.

9.5 to 10 ml fresh peripheral blood yielded the PBMCs. Amplification yielded TCR beta CDR3 regions, with RNA transcripts as the source. HTBI primers drove first-round RT-PCR of the TCR CDR3. MiXCR, run by TCRdb on the multiplex PCR reads, gives a single entry per CDR3 protein. The table lists around 600,000 distinct CDR3 sequences, about a sixth of them singletons. This clonotype was seen at least ten times. What it binds is unknown. Sample: blood. The chain joins TRBV30 to TRBJ1-1, with D uncertain. The receptor was derived from a woman aged 40 to 49 with Graves' ophthalmopathy. The CDR3 nucleotides read TGTGCCTGGAGTATGACGGGGTCGAACACTGAAGCTTTCTTT. Translation gives CAWSMTGSNTEAFF.